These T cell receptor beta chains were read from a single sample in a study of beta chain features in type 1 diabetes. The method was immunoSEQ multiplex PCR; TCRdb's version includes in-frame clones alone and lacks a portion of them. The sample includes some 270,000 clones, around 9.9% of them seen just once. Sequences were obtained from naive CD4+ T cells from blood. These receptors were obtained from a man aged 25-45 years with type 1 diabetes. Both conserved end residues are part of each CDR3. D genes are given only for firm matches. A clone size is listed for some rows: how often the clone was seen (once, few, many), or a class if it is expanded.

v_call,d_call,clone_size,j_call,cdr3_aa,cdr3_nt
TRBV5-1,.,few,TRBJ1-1,CASSPTPLGTEAFF,TGCGCCAGCAGCCCGACTCCTTTGGGCACTGAAGCTTTCTTT
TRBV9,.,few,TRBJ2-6,CASSPIEWANVLTF,TGTGCCAGCAGCCCTATCGAATGGGCCAACGTCCTGACTTTC
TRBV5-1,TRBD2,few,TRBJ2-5,CASSLAPSGGRETQYF,TGCGCCAGCAGCTTGGCTCCTAGCGGGGGGCGAGAGACCCAGTACTTC
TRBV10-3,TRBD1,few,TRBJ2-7,CATGQGSYEQYF,TGTGCCACTGGACAGGGTTCCTACGAGCAGTACTTC
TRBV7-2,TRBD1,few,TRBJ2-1,CASGRGSSYNEQFF,TGTGCCAGCGGCAGGGGGAGCTCCTACAATGAGCAGTTCTTC
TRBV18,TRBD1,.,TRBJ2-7,CASSPLQGYEQYF,TGTGCCAGCTCACCCCTACAGGGGTACGAGCAGTACTTC
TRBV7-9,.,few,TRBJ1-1,CASSYLTVNTEAFF,TGTGCCAGCAGTTATTTAACAGTGAACACTGAAGCTTTCTTT
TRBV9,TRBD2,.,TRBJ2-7,CASSVGTSRSYEQYF,TGTGCCAGCAGCGTCGGGACTAGTCGATCCTACGAGCAGTACTTC
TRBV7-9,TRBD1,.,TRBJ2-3,CASSLQGTGGGTQYF,TGTGCCAGCAGCTTACAAGGGACAGGGGGCGGTACGCAGTATTTT
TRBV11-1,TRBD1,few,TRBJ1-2,CASSQGQANYGYTF,TGTGCCAGCAGCCAGGGACAGGCGAACTATGGCTACACCTTC
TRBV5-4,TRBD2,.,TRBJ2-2,CASSPGTSGAVTGELFF,TGTGCCAGCAGCCCAGGGACTAGCGGGGCCGTCACCGGGGAGCTGTTTTTT
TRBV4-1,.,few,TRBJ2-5,CASSQDRFRQYF,TGCGCCAGCAGCCAAGATCGGTTTCGGCAGTACTTC
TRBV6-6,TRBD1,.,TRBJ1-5,CASSWPGQGGQPQHF,TGTGCCAGCAGTTGGCCGGGACAGGGGGGTCAGCCCCAGCATTTT
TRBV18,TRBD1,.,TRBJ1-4,CASSPTQTGGRKLFF,TGTGCCAGCTCACCAACCCAAACAGGGGGCCGAAAACTGTTTTTT
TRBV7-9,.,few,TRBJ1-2,CASSPSPERFGYTF,TGTGCCAGCAGCCCCTCCCCTGAGCGGTTTGGCTACACCTTC
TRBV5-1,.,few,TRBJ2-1,CASSLRAAYNEQFF,TGCGCCAGCAGCCTGAGGGCAGCGTACAATGAGCAGTTCTTC
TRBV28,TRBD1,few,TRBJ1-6,CASSSSSGTVKSPLHF,TGTGCCAGCAGTTCCTCCTCGGGGACAGTGAAGTCACCCCTCCACTTT
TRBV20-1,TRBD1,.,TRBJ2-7,CSARVQGVQYF,TGCAGTGCTAGAGTACAGGGGGTGCAGTACTTC
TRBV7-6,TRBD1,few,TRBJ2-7,CASSLASATGLLEQYF,TGTGCCAGCAGCTTAGCCTCCGCGACAGGGTTGTTGGAGCAGTACTTC
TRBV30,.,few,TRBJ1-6,CAWRRGGSPLHF,TGTGCCTGGAGACGGGGGGGGTCACCCCTCCACTTT
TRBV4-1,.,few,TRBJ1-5,CASSQSGGRSNQPQHF,TGCGCCAGCAGCCAAAGCGGGGGACGAAGCAATCAGCCCCAGCATTTT
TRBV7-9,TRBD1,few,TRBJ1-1,CASSPRDRGRTEAFF,TGTGCCAGCAGCCCCCGGGACAGGGGAAGGACTGAAGCTTTCTTT
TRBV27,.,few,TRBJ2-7,CASSLLGRGEQYF,TGTGCCAGCAGTCTCCTCGGTCGCGGCGAGCAGTACTTC
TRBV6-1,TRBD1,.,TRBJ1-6,CASSRADRGLSPLHF,TGTGCCAGCAGTCGGGCGGACAGGGGGCTGTCACCCCTCCACTTT
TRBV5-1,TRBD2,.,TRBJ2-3,CASSLVGLAGDTQYF,TGCGCCAGCAGCTTGGTAGGACTAGCTGGGGATACGCAGTATTTT
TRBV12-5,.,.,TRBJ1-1,CASAHRENTEAFF,TGTGCTAGTGCCCACAGAGAAAACACTGAAGCTTTCTTT
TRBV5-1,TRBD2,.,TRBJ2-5,CASSFSGGETQYF,TGCGCCAGCAGCTTCAGCGGGGGGGAGACCCAGTACTTC
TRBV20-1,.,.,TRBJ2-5,CSAKRRETQYF,TGCAGTGCTAAACGTCGGGAGACCCAGTACTTC
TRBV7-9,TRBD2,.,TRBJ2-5,CASRSSGGETQYF,TGTGCCAGCAGGTCTAGCGGTGGGGAGACCCAGTACTTC
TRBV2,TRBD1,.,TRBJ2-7,CASRRQGDDEQYF,TGTGCCAGCAGGCGACAGGGAGATGACGAGCAGTACTTC
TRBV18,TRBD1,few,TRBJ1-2,CASSLGQGEGFGYTF,TGTGCCAGCTCACTGGGACAGGGTGAGGGGTTCGGCTACACCTTC
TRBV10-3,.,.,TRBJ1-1,CASSGGETEAFF,TGTGCATCCAGCGGGGGAGAAACTGAAGCTTTCTTT
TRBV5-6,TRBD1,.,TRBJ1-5,CASSLWDRVNQPQHF,TGTGCCAGCAGCCTTTGGGACAGGGTGAATCAGCCCCAGCATTTT
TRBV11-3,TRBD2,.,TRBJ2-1,CASSLASGGYNEQFF,TGTGCCAGCAGCTTAGCTAGCGGGGGTTACAATGAGCAGTTCTTC
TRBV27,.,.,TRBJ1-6,CASSPRAGRNSPLHF,TGTGCCAGCAGTCCTAGAGCAGGGAGGAATTCACCCCTCCACTTT